This T cell receptor beta chain was sequenced during a study of T cell repertoires in cytomegalovirus infection. On the study more broadly: Use of recently identified HLA-C-restricted and well-studied HLA-B-restricted CMV epitopes was part of the study.

One entry per CDR3 protein, called by TCRdb with MiXCR from the reads. The table shows approximately 990,000 distinct CDR3 sequences, with approximately 31% occurring only once. This clonotype was detected only a few times. Its antigen is undetermined. Overall study results and limits: Dominating the ex vivo response were HLA-C-restricted CMV-specific TCR beta clonotypes.

V was clipped by 7 bases and J by 5 bases, with 14 bases between them. Germline CDR1 SEHNR, CDR2 FQNEAQ (reference sequence). The CDR3 sequence is 13 residues long. The source was cultured CD8+ T cells from PBMCs, collected from culture after CMV antigen stimulation. This chain links TRBV7-9 with TRBJ1-1, with D unresolved. The TCR originated in a human donor in good health (CMV status not recorded). Some clones in this sample may be carry-over from other donors' samples. CDR3 nucleotides: TGTGCCAGCATCGCATTAGCGAATACTGAAGCTTTCTTT. Protein product: CASIALANTEAFF.